This T cell receptor beta chain was captured in a study of T cells in Graves' hyperthyroidism and ophthalmopathy. The wider study: At initial diagnosis, before any treatment had begun, peripheral blood was obtained. Study results and limitations: Clonotypes that were expanded in thyroid above 0.001 mostly appeared in blood too. Ophthalmopathy got predicted by the model a median 6.5 months before its onset.

The source material, RNA transcripts, was used to amplify TCR beta CDR3 regions. The HTBI primer set served for first-round RT-PCR of the TCR CDR3. MiXCR was run by TCRdb on the multiplex PCR reads, yielding one entry per CDR3 protein. Of about 510,000 distinct CDR3 sequences in the sample, 12% to 15% were seen once. Fresh peripheral blood, approximately 10 ml, yielded the PBMCs. A note on this clonotype: Antigen unknown.

In germline, CDR1 is SGHTA, CDR2 FQGNSA. This CDR3 region has 15 residues. The V end lost 0 bases, the J end lost 0 bases, and 9 bases lay between the germline ends. Material for sequencing was blood. This TCR was sampled from a woman in her thirties or forties with Graves' hyperthyroidism. J is TRBJ2-7 and V is TRBV7-2, with D possibly matching TRBD1 (5 bases). The CDR3, as DNA: TGTGCCAGCAGCTTAGCACCGGACAACTCCTACGAGCAGTACTTC. Amino acids: CASSLAPDNSYEQYF. Based on the CDR3 plus reference TRBV7-2 and TRBJ2-7, the full variable domain is GAGVSQSPSNKVTEKGKDVELRCDPISGHTALYWYRQSLGQGLEFLIYFQGNSAPDKSGLPSDRFSAERTGGSVSTLTIQRTQQEDSAVYLCASSLAPDNSYEQYFGPGTRLTVT.